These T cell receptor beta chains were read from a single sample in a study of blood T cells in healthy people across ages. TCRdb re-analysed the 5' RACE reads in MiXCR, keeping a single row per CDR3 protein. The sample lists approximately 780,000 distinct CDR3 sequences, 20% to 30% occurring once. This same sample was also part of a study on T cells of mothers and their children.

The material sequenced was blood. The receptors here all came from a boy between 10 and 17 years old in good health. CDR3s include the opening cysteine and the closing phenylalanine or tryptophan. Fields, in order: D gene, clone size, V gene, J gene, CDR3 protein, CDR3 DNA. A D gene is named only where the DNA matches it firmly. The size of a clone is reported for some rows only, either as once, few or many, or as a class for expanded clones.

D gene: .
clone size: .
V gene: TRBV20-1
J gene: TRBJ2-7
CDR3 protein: CSARGGAGDEQYF
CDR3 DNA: TGCAGTGCTAGAGGGGGGGCCGGGGACGAGCAGTACTTC

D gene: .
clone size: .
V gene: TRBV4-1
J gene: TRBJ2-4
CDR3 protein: CASSQTAKNIQYF
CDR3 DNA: TGCGCCAGCAGCCAAACAGCCAAAAACATTCAGTACTTC

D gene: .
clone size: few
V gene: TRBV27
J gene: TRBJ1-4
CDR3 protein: CASSTTSHGLKREKLFF
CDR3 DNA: TGTGCCAGCAGTACCACGTCCCACGGCCTAAAAAGAGAAAAACTGTTTTTT

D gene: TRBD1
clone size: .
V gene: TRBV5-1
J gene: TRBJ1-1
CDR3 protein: CASSSPRDSPMNTEAFF
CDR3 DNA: TGCGCCAGCAGCTCTCCTCGGGACAGTCCAATGAACACTGAAGCTTTCTTT

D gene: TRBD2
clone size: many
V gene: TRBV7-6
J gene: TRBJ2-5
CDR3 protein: CASSRSGGETETQYF
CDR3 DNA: TGTGCCAGCAGCCGAAGTGGGGGGGAGACGGAGACCCAGTACTTC

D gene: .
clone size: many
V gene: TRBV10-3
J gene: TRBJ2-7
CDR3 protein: CAISETTVSYEQYF
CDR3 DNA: TGTGCCATCAGTGAGACGACAGTCTCCTACGAGCAGTACTTC

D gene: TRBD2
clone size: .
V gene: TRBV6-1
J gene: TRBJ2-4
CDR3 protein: CAIGLAVAKNIQYF
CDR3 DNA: TGTGCCATCGGACTAGCGGTAGCCAAAAACATTCAGTACTTC

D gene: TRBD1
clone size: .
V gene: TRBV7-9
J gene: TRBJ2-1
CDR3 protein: CASREGDSTYNEQFF
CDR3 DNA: TGTGCCAGCAGAGAGGGGGACAGTACATACAATGAGCAGTTCTTC

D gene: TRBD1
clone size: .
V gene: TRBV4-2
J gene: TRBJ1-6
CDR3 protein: CASSQEEGQGNSPLHF
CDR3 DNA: TGTGCCAGCAGCCAAGAAGAGGGACAGGGGAATTCACCCCTCCACTTT

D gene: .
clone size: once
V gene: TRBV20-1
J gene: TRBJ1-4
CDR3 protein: CSARDPGRATEKLFF
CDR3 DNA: TGCAGTGCTAGAGATCCCGGCAGGGCGACTGAAAAACTGTTTTTT

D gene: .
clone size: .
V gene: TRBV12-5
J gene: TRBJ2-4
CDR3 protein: CASGLVLFPGRKNIQYF
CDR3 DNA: TGTGCTAGTGGTTTGGTACTATTTCCGGGGAGGAAAAACATTCAGTACTTC

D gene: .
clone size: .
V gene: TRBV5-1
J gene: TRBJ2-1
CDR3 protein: CASSLEGNWYNEQFF
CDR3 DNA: TGCGCCAGCAGCTTGGAGGGGAATTGGTACAATGAGCAGTTCTTC

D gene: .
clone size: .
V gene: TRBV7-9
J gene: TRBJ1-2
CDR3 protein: CASSPPPGYGYTF
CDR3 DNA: TGTGCCAGCAGCCCCCCTCCGGGCTATGGCTACACCTTC

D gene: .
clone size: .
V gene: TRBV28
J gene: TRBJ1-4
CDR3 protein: CASSSERLSYEKLFF
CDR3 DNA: TGTGCCAGCAGTTCGGAGAGGCTTTCTTATGAAAAACTGTTTTTT

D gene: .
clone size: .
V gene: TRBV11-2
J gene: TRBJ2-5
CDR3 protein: CASRLGDSRGETQYF
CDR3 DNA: TGTGCCAGCAGACTGGGGGACTCGAGGGGAGAGACCCAGTACTTC

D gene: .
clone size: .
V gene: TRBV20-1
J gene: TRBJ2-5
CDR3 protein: CSARDLGLGQETQYF
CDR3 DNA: TGCAGTGCTAGAGATCTGGGACTGGGGCAAGAGACCCAGTACTTC

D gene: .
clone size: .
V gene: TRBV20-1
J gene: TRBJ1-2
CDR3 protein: CSARLGWAERYGYTF
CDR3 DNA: TGCAGTGCTAGACTGGGGTGGGCTGAGCGATATGGCTACACCTTC

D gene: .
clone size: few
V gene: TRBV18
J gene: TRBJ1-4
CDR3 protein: CASSPATGSNEKLFF
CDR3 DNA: TGTGCCAGCTCACCAGCGACAGGTTCTAATGAAAAACTGTTTTTT

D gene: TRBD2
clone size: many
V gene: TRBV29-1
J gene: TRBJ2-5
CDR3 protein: CSVPIAGAATQYF
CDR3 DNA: TGCAGCGTCCCCATAGCGGGGGCCGCGACCCAGTACTTC

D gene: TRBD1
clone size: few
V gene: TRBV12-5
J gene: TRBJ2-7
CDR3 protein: CASGLAGGQGTYEQYF
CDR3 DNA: TGTGCTAGTGGTCTCGCCGGAGGACAGGGGACTTACGAGCAGTACTTC

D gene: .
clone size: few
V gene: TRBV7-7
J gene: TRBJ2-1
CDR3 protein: CASSLGARDEQFF
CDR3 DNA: TGTGCCAGCAGCTTAGGGGCACGCGATGAGCAGTTCTTC

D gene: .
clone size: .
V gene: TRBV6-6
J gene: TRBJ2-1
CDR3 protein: CASSYSMSKLNNEQFF
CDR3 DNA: TGTGCCAGCAGTTACTCGATGTCGAAGCTTAACAATGAGCAGTTCTTC

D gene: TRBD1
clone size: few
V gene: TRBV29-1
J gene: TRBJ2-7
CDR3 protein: CSAGGTGGNEQYF
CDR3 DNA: TGCAGCGCCGGTGGGACAGGGGGAAATGAGCAGTACTTC

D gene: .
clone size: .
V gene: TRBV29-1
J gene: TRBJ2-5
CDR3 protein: CSVESRYLPETQYF
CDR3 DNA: TGCAGCGTTGAGAGTCGTTATCTCCCTGAGACCCAGTACTTC

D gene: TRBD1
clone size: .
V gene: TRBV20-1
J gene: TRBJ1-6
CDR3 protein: CSAADRGAYSPLHF
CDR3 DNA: TGCAGTGCCGCCGACAGGGGGGCCTATTCACCCCTCCACTTT

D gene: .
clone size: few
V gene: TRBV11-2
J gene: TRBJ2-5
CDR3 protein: CASSLRRAVGRAQETQYF
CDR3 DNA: TGTGCCAGCAGCTTACGCAGGGCTGTCGGTCGGGCCCAAGAGACCCAGTACTTC

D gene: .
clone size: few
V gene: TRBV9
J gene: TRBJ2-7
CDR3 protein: CASSVSSTGFTYEQYF
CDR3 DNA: TGTGCCAGCAGCGTTTCATCCACTGGGTTTACCTACGAGCAGTACTTC

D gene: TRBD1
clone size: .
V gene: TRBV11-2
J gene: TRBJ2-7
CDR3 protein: CASSPHRGRGRREQYF
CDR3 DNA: TGTGCCAGCAGCCCCCACCGCGGCAGGGGGCGTCGGGAGCAGTACTTC

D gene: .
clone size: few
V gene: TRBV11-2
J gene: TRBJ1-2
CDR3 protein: CASSFRGQTYGYTF
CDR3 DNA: TGTGCCAGCAGCTTCCGGGGTCAGACCTATGGCTACACCTTC

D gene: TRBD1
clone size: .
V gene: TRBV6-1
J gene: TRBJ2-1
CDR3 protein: CASSVAGTAYNEQFF
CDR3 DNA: TGTGCCAGCAGTGTGGCCGGGACAGCATACAATGAGCAGTTCTTC

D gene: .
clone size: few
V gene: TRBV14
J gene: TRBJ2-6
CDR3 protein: CASSPCQISGANVLTF
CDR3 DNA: TGTGCCAGCAGCCCTTGCCAGATCTCTGGGGCCAACGTCCTGACTTTC

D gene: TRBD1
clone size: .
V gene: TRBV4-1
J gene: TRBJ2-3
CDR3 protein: CASSQHNGDRVGGTDTQYF
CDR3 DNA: TGCGCCAGCAGCCAACATAACGGGGACAGGGTCGGCGGCACAGATACGCAGTATTTT

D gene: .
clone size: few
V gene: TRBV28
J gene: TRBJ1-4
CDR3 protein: CATRTGNEKLFF
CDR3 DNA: TGTGCCACAAGGACGGGTAATGAAAAACTGTTTTTT

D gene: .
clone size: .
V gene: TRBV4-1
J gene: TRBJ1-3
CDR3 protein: CASSQDLGVSGNTIYF
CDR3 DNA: TGCGCCAGCAGCCAAGATCTCGGGGTTTCGGGAAACACCATATATTTT

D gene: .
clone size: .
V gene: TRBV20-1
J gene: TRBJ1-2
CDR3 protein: CSARVGFYGYTF
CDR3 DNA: TGCAGTGCTAGAGTAGGGTTCTATGGCTACACCTTC

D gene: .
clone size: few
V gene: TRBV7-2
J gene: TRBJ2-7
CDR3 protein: CASSLLTASSYEQYF
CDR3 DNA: TGTGCCAGCAGCTTATTGACAGCCTCTTCCTACGAGCAGTACTTC

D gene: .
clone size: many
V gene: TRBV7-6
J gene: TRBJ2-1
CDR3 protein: CASSVPQGYNEQFF
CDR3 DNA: TGTGCCAGCAGCGTACCGCAGGGGTACAATGAGCAGTTCTTC

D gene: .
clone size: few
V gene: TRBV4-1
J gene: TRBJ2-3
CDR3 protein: CASLRRGVYTQYF
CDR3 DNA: TGCGCCAGCCTGCGACGGGGCGTGTATACGCAGTATTTT

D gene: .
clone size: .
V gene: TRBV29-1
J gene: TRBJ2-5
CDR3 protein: CSVEGRLAPRETQYF
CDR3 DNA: TGCAGCGTTGAAGGGAGGCTAGCTCCACGAGAGACCCAGTACTTC

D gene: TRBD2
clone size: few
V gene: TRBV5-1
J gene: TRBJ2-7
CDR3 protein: CASSFTSGGSYEQYF
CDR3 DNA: TGCGCCAGCAGCTTTACTAGCGGGGGGTCCTACGAGCAGTACTTC

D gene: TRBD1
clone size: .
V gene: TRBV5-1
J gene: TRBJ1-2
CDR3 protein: CASSFGQGRGYTF
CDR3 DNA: TGCGCCAGCAGCTTTGGACAGGGACGTGGCTACACCTTC

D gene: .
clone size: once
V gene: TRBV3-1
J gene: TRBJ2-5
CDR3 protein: CAAGTRETQYF
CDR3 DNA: TGTGCCGCCGGGACAAGAGAGACCCAGTACTTC

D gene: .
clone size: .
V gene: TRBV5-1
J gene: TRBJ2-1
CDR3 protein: CASSSEGGYYNEQFF
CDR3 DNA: TGCGCCAGCAGCTCCGAGGGGGGCTACTACAATGAGCAGTTCTTC

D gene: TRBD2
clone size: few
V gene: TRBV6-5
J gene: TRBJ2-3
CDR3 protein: CASTLLAGGSKDTQYF
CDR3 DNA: TGTGCCAGCACCTTACTAGCGGGGGGGAGTAAGGATACGCAGTATTTT

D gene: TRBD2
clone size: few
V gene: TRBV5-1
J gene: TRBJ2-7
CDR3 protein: CASSRWTGLAETYEQYF
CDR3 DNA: TGCGCCAGCAGCCGATGGACAGGACTAGCGGAGACCTACGAGCAGTACTTC

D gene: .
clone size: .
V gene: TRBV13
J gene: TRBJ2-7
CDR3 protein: CASSSVGLSPYEQYF
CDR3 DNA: TGTGCCAGCAGCTCTGTAGGACTTTCCCCCTACGAGCAGTACTTC

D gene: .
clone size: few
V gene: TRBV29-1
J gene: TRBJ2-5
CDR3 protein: CSVEDPKTSVQATQYF
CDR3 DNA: TGCAGCGTTGAAGATCCAAAAACTTCGGTCCAGGCGACCCAGTACTTC

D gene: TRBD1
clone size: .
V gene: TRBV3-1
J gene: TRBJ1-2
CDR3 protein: CASSQERTGKDYGYTF
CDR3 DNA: TGTGCCAGCAGCCAAGAAAGGACAGGGAAAGACTATGGCTACACCTTC

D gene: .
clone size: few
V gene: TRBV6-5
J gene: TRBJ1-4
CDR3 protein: CASAQGPNEKLFF
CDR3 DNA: TGTGCCAGCGCCCAGGGGCCTAATGAAAAACTGTTTTTT

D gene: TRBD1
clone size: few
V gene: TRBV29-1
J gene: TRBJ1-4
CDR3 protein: CSVELDRDEKLFF
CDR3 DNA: TGCAGCGTGGAACTGGACAGGGACGAAAAACTGTTTTTT

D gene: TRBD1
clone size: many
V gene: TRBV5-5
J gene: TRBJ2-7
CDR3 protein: CASSLAGGDEQYF
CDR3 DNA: TGTGCCAGCAGCTTGGCAGGGGGCGACGAGCAGTACTTC

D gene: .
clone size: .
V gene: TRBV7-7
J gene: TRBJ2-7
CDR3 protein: CASSPSPSEGYEQYF
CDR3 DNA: TGTGCTAGCAGCCCCTCCCCCAGCGAGGGCTACGAGCAGTACTTC